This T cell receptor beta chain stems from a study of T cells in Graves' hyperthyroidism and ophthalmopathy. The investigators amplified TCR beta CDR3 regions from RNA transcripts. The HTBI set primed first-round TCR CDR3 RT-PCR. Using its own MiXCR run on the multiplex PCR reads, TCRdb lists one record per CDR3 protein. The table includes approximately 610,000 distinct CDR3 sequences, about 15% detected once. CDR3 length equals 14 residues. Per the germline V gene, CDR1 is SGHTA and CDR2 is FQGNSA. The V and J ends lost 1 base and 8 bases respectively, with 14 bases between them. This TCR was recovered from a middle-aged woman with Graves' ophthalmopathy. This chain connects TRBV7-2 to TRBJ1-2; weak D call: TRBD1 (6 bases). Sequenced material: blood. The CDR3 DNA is TGTGCCAGCAGCTTAGGGGGGGCCCAGGGGGGCTACACCTTC. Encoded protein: CASSLGGAQGGYTF. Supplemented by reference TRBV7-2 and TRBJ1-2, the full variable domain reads GAGVSQSPSNKVTEKGKDVELRCDPISGHTALYWYRQSLGQGLEFLIYFQGNSAPDKSGLPSDRFSAERTGGSVSTLTIQRTQQEDSAVYLCASSLGGAQGGYTFGSGTRLTVV.